These 12 T cell receptor beta chains came from one sample sequenced in a study of T cell responses to AZD1222 COVID-19 vaccine (dated by TCRdb to the early 2020s). Library preparation used the immunoSEQ multiplex PCR assay. TCRdb took over this immuneACCESS table, retaining in-frame rearrangements with V and J assigned. Such tables are incomplete; in checked studies, under half of the missing clones stem from an unresolved V gene, and the remainder is unexplained. The sample table shows roughly 90,000 clones, and about nine tenths are seen once. The biggest ten clones account for approximately 5% of the sample. In light of the paper, this sample's time point label describes: about 28 days (+/-7) after the second vaccine dose. Here the sequenced sample was peripheral blood, taken 28 days after the second AZD1222 dose. The receptors come from an adult who received the AZD1222 COVID-19 vaccine.

The chain links TRBV5-6 to TRBJ2-7, with TRBD1 matching 8 bases. V was clipped by 4 bases and J by 3 bases; unmatched bases: 9. CDR3 length: 15 residues. Looked up from germline, CDR1 is SGHDT and CDR2 is YYEEEE. The CDR3 region has the DNA TGTGCCAGCAGCGCTCGGGACAGGCCCTTCTACGAGCAGTACTTC. The encoded protein is CASSARDRPFYEQYF.

V is TRBV9 and J is TRBJ2-7; D may correspond to TRBD1 or TRBD2 (5 bases each). In germline, CDR1 is SGDLS, CDR2 YYNGEE. V lost 0 bases, J lost 6 bases, and 10 bases lay in between. The CDR3 runs to 13 residues. The DNA for the CDR3 is TGTGCCAGCAGCGTAGACGGGACGCCCGAGCAGTACTTC. Its translation: CASSVDGTPEQYF. The full variable domain, rest sourced from reference TRBV9 and TRBJ2-7, is DSGVTQTPKHLITATGQRVTLRCSPRSGDLSVYWYQQSLDQGLQFLIQYYNGEERAKGNILERFSAQQFPDLHSELNLSSLELGDSALYFCASSVDGTPEQYFGPGTRLTVT.

V and J are TRBV7-3 and TRBJ1-2, with D maybe TRBD1 (5 bases). CDR1 and CDR2 (germline): SGHTA, FQGTGA. The V end was cut by 0 bases, the J end by 4 bases, with 12 bases between. This CDR3 has 15 amino acids. CDR3 in amino acids: CASSLTSGAGYGYTF. The CDR3 region has the DNA TGTGCCAGCAGCTTAACGTCTGGGGCCGGCTATGGCTACACCTTC.

V usage is TRBV4-1 and J usage is TRBJ1-2; the match to TRBD1 covers 8 bases. The V gene's germline CDR1 is MGHRA and CDR2 YSYEKL. V trimming: 0 bases; J trimming: 6 bases; junction bases outside the gene matches: 6. The CDR3 spans 15 residues. This CDR3 is CASSQDLGQGNGYTF. The CDR3 DNA reads TGCGCCAGCAGCCAAGATTTAGGACAGGGTAATGGCTACACCTTC.

The rearrangement joins TRBV15 to TRBJ2-7, with D perhaps matching TRBD1 or TRBD2 (6 bases each). The CDR3 totals 17 residues. V gave up 5 bases and J gave up 2 bases, with 22 bases separating them. The germline CDR1 and CDR2 sequences are LNHNV and YYDKDF (reference sequence). The CDR3 region has the DNA TGTGCCACCAGCCTCTCCGGGGCACAGGGAGGTCCCTACGAGCAGTACTTC. This translates into CATSLSGAQGGPYEQYF.

CDR3 in DNA: TGCGCCAGCAGTGACCATTGGGGCGCAGATACGCAGTATTTT. Its protein product is CASSDHWGADTQYF. The chain employs TRBV10-1 and TRBJ2-3; D possibly corresponds to TRBD1 (5 bases). This CDR3 spans 14 amino acids. Trimming took 3 bases from V and 4 from J, leaving 11 bases between them. Germline loops: CDR1 WNHNN, CDR2 SYGVQD (reference sequence).

This clone was recorded once. The V call is TRBV7-2, the J call TRBJ1-5, with D unresolved. This CDR3 has 15 amino acids. The V end lost 1 base, the J end lost 4 bases, and 11 bases lay between the germline ends. Germline CDR1 is SGHTA and CDR2 is FQGNSA. CDR3 region: CASSLVSWGNQPQHF. CDR3 bases: TGTGCCAGCAGCTTAGTGAGTTGGGGTAATCAGCCCCAGCATTTT.

This rearrangement joins TRBV6-5 to TRBJ1-6, with a tentative D call TRBD1 (6 bases). There are 16 residues in the CDR3. Germline CDR1 MNHEY, CDR2 SVGAGI. V gave up 4 bases and J gave up 7 bases, with 17 bases separating them. The CDR3 bases are TGTGCCAGCAGTTTTTGGGGGCGGGGGATGAATTCACCCCTCCACTTT. This encodes CASSFWGRGMNSPLHF.

The chain uses TRBV6-1 and TRBJ2-5; 9 nucleotides line up with TRBD2. V lost 4 bases to trimming and J lost 6 bases; unmatched junction nucleotides: 12. Germline-derived CDR1 and CDR2 are MNHNS and SASEGT. The CDR3 sequence is 16 residues long. CDR3 amino acids: CASSGVGGGDLKTQYF. The DNA for the CDR3 is TGTGCCAGCAGTGGCGTTGGCGGGGGGGATTTGAAGACCCAGTACTTC.

The chain couples TRBV12-5 to TRBJ2-7, with D maybe TRBD1 (6 bases). This CDR3 comprises 13 residues. The germline gives CDR1 LGHNT, CDR2 FRNRAP. V was pared by 3 bases and J by 7 bases, with 13 bases between. DNA of the CDR3: TGTGCTAGTGGTTTAGAGGGTAGGGGGGAGCAGTACGTC. This sequence encodes CASGLEGRGEQYV.

In the case of this clone: One end of the junction does not line up with germline, which may come from a read error. V is TRBV4-3 and J is TRBJ2-1; no reliable D call. Germline V gene data show CDR1 as LGHNA and CDR2 as YSLEER. The CDR3 spans 13 residues. CDR3 amino acids: CASSQDLLTDVIF. In nucleotides, the CDR3 is TGCGCCAGCAGCCAAGATCTTCTTACAGATGTGATCTTC.

This chain links TRBV2 with TRBJ2-3; possible D gene TRBD1, 5 bases. V lost 4 bases and J lost 1, with 12 bases in between. Germline CDR1 SNHLY, CDR2 FYNNEI. This CDR3 has 15 residues. The CDR3 is CASSGSTAGTDTQYF. Here the CDR3 DNA reads TGTGCCAGCAGTGGCTCGACAGCAGGCACAGATACGCAGTATTTT.